This TCR beta chain originates from a study of cytomegalovirus exposure and HLA in healthy donors. Study-level information: From HLA-typed donors, an early data release held tens of millions of unique TCRs. The study, taken as a whole, reports: A later analysis reported that several of the most significant clusters appeared to be linked to common viral pathogens, among them Epstein-Barr virus. Some V segments could not be told apart, so they were left out, TRBV6-2 and TRBV6-3 among them.

V was shortened by 3 bases and J by 5 bases, with 13 bases between the two germline ends. The CDR3 runs to 14 residues. Germline V gene lookup returns CDR1 MNHNS and CDR2 SASEGT. About this clone itself: Antigen specificity is unknown.

With 60 Vbeta and 13 Jbeta primers, the PCR was carried out. The repertoire was sequenced with immunoSEQ multiplex PCR; TCRdb's copy has only in-frame clones and lacks some. The sample records 150,000 to 200,000 clones, 65% to 85% being singletons. The chain uses TRBV6-1 and TRBJ1-1, with D possibly being TRBD1 (5 bases). The source material was PBMCs. This TCR derives from a woman in her 50s in good health and CMV-seropositive. The CDR3 protein is CASSEKLQVTEAFF. The CDR3 DNA sequence: TGTGCCAGCAGTGAGAAATTACAGGTAACTGAAGCTTTCTTT.